These T cell receptor beta chains were read from a single sample in a study of siplizumab effects on memory and regulatory T cells. Clones were sequenced by immunoSEQ multiplex PCR, and TCRdb holds only the in-frame ones, with some missing. The top ten hold about 0.32% of the sample, which has 99,000 or so clones, 85% to 95% seen once. Sequencing used CD4+ T cells sorted from blood. All receptors derive from a human donor in good health. The CDR3 runs from the conserved cysteine through the conserved F or W. A D gene is named only where the DNA matches it firmly. Expanded clones get a size class; other rows say once, few or many, or leave the size out.

TRBV11-3,TRBJ2-7,.,TRBD1,CASSSDRESSYEQYF,TGTGCCAGCAGCTCCGACAGGGAAAGCTCCTACGAGCAGTACTTC
TRBV9,TRBJ2-3,.,TRBD2,CASSARSGSTDTQYF,TGTGCCAGCAGCGCACGAAGCGGGAGTACAGATACGCAGTATTTT
TRBV9,TRBJ1-5,.,.,CASSVAGSHNQPQHF,TGTGCCAGCAGCGTCGCAGGGAGCCACAATCAGCCCCAGCATTTT
TRBV6-5,TRBJ1-3,.,.,CASSRGFSGNTIYF,TGTGCCAGCAGTCGTGGTTTCTCTGGAAACACCATATATTTT
TRBV6-1,TRBJ1-5,.,.,CASSRIRSDQPQHF,TGTGCCAGCAGTCGTATTCGATCTGATCAGCCCCAGCATTTT
TRBV19,TRBJ1-1,few,.,CASSPIDRNTEAFF,TGTGCCAGTAGTCCTATTGACCGGAACACTGAAGCTTTCTTT
TRBV29-1,TRBJ2-3,.,.,CSVEDLPGTDTQYF,TGCAGCGTTGAAGATCTTCCAGGCACAGATACGCAGTATTTT
TRBV5-1,TRBJ2-1,.,TRBD1,CASSQQGAEFNEQFF,TGCGCCAGCAGCCAACAGGGGGCTGAGTTCAATGAGCAGTTCTTC
TRBV5-4,TRBJ1-1,.,.,CASSPRGTEAFF,TGTGCCAGCAGCCCCCGGGGCACTGAAGCTTTCTTT
TRBV6-6,TRBJ1-1,.,.,CATYLRGAEAFF,TGTGCCACCTACCTCCGAGGAGCTGAAGCTTTCTTT